These T cell receptor beta chains were read from a single sample in a study of blood T cell repertoires in COVID-19. Data came from immunoSEQ multiplex PCR; TCRdb stores just in-frame clones and leaves some out. The data show hundreds of thousands of clones, 86% seen once. Source material: peripheral blood. The receptors originated from a woman between 25 and 40 years old with active or convalescent COVID-19. Each CDR3 is given with its conserved first and last residue. Each record gives: clone size, D gene, J gene, CDR3 length, V gene, CDR3 protein, CDR3 DNA. D genes are given only for firm matches. For some rows the clone size is stated as once, few or many, or as a class when expanded; others skip it.

clone size: once; D gene: .; J gene: TRBJ1-1; CDR3 length: 15; V gene: TRBV4-1; CDR3 protein: CASSQAFARITEAFF; CDR3 DNA: TGCGCCAGCAGCCAAGCGTTCGCCAGGATCACTGAAGCTTTCTTT
clone size: .; D gene: .; J gene: TRBJ2-3; CDR3 length: 15; V gene: TRBV4-1; CDR3 protein: CASSHNERGTDTQYF; CDR3 DNA: TGCGCCAGCAGTCACAATGAGCGGGGCACAGATACGCAGTATTTT
clone size: .; D gene: .; J gene: TRBJ1-5; CDR3 length: 15; V gene: TRBV28; CDR3 protein: CASSLLSDSNQPQHF; CDR3 DNA: TGTGCCAGCAGTTTATTATCAGATAGCAATCAGCCCCAGCATTTT
clone size: .; D gene: TRBD2; J gene: TRBJ2-3; CDR3 length: 15; V gene: TRBV2; CDR3 protein: CASSLLAGDGDTQYF; CDR3 DNA: TGTGCCAGCAGTCTACTAGCGGGGGACGGGGATACGCAGTATTTT
clone size: .; D gene: TRBD1; J gene: TRBJ2-3; CDR3 length: 16; V gene: TRBV25-1; CDR3 protein: CASSAPGTVSTDTQYF; CDR3 DNA: TGTGCCAGCAGTGCCCCCGGGACAGTTAGCACAGATACGCAGTATTTT
clone size: .; D gene: TRBD1; J gene: TRBJ1-6; CDR3 length: 15; V gene: TRBV6-4; CDR3 protein: CASSDRTGGNSPLHF; CDR3 DNA: TGTGCCAGCAGTGATCGGACAGGGGGTAATTCACCCCTCCACTTT
clone size: once; D gene: .; J gene: TRBJ1-2; CDR3 length: 12; V gene: TRBV7-2; CDR3 protein: CASSPYGGGYTF; CDR3 DNA: TGTGCCAGCAGTCCGTACGGGGGTGGCTACACCTTC
clone size: .; D gene: TRBD1; J gene: TRBJ1-2; CDR3 length: 16; V gene: TRBV18; CDR3 protein: CASSPPGQANGGGYTF; CDR3 DNA: TGTGCCAGCTCACCACCGGGACAGGCGAACGGGGGCGGCTACACCTTC
clone size: .; D gene: .; J gene: TRBJ2-2; CDR3 length: 13; V gene: TRBV27; CDR3 protein: CASSQTGAGELFF; CDR3 DNA: TGTGCCAGCAGTCAAACGGGGGCCGGGGAGCTGTTTTTT
clone size: .; D gene: TRBD2; J gene: TRBJ2-3; CDR3 length: 16; V gene: TRBV9; CDR3 protein: CASSPPGLAGADTQYF; CDR3 DNA: TGTGCCAGCAGCCCACCGGGACTAGCAGGCGCAGATACGCAGTATTTT
clone size: .; D gene: TRBD1; J gene: TRBJ1-1; CDR3 length: 14; V gene: TRBV7-9; CDR3 protein: CASRQGIFNTEAFF; CDR3 DNA: TGTGCCAGCAGACAGGGGATCTTTAACACTGAAGCTTTCTTT
clone size: .; D gene: TRBD2; J gene: TRBJ2-1; CDR3 length: 16; V gene: TRBV5-1; CDR3 protein: CASSLDQRGVYNEQFF; CDR3 DNA: TGCGCCAGCAGCTTGGACCAGCGGGGGGTATACAATGAGCAGTTCTTC
clone size: .; D gene: .; J gene: TRBJ2-7; CDR3 length: 14; V gene: TRBV5-1; CDR3 protein: CASSSTGLPYEQYF; CDR3 DNA: TGCGCCAGCAGCTCTACGGGACTCCCCTACGAGCAGTACTTC
clone size: .; D gene: .; J gene: TRBJ2-1; CDR3 length: 13; V gene: TRBV27; CDR3 protein: CASSLLAGDEQFF; CDR3 DNA: TGTGCCAGCAGTTTACTGGCAGGGGATGAGCAGTTCTTC
clone size: .; D gene: .; J gene: TRBJ2-2; CDR3 length: 13; V gene: TRBV27; CDR3 protein: CASSSINAGELFF; CDR3 DNA: TGTGCCAGCAGTTCCATCAATGCCGGGGAGCTGTTTTTT
clone size: .; D gene: .; J gene: TRBJ1-1; CDR3 length: 14; V gene: TRBV15; CDR3 protein: CATSRGAGDGEAFF; CDR3 DNA: TGTGCCACCAGCAGAGGCGCGGGAGATGGTGAAGCTTTCTTT
clone size: .; D gene: .; J gene: TRBJ1-4; CDR3 length: 17; V gene: TRBV4-1; CDR3 protein: CASSQDREVATNEKLFF; CDR3 DNA: TGCGCCAGCAGCCAAGATCGGGAAGTAGCAACTAATGAAAAACTGTTTTTT
clone size: .; D gene: TRBD2; J gene: TRBJ2-1; CDR3 length: 16; V gene: TRBV4-1; CDR3 protein: CASSQESSGRSNEQFF; CDR3 DNA: TGCGCCAGCAGCCAAGAGTCCAGCGGGAGGAGTAATGAGCAGTTCTTC
clone size: .; D gene: .; J gene: TRBJ2-1; CDR3 length: 15; V gene: TRBV5-1; CDR3 protein: CASSLDGSPGGEQFF; CDR3 DNA: TGCGCCAGCAGCTTGGATGGCAGCCCCGGCGGTGAGCAGTTCTTC
clone size: .; D gene: .; J gene: TRBJ1-1; CDR3 length: 14; V gene: TRBV18; CDR3 protein: CASSSSRDTREAFF; CDR3 DNA: TGTGCCAGCTCATCGTCCCGGGACACGCGTGAAGCTTTCTTT
clone size: .; D gene: TRBD2; J gene: TRBJ2-1; CDR3 length: 11; V gene: TRBV30; CDR3 protein: CAWSAGLAGFF; CDR3 DNA: TGTGCCTGGAGTGCTGGACTAGCGGGGTTCTTC
clone size: .; D gene: .; J gene: TRBJ1-3; CDR3 length: 15; V gene: TRBV10-3; CDR3 protein: CAIRTLAGTGNTIYF; CDR3 DNA: TGTGCCATCAGGACCCTTGCAGGCACTGGAAACACCATATATTTT
clone size: .; D gene: TRBD2; J gene: TRBJ2-3; CDR3 length: 14; V gene: TRBV6-5; CDR3 protein: CASSYSGLEPTQYF; CDR3 DNA: TGTGCCAGCAGTTACTCGGGACTAGAACCTACGCAGTATTTT
clone size: .; D gene: TRBD1; J gene: TRBJ2-6; CDR3 length: 17; V gene: TRBV3-1/TRBV3-2; CDR3 protein: CASSQETGAAGANVLTF; CDR3 DNA: TGTGCCAGCAGCCAGGAAACAGGGGCGGCTGGGGCCAACGTCCTGACTTTC
clone size: .; D gene: TRBD2; J gene: TRBJ2-3; CDR3 length: 15; V gene: TRBV5-5; CDR3 protein: CASSLPSGYTDTQYF; CDR3 DNA: TGTGCCAGCAGCTTGCCTAGCGGGTACACAGATACGCAGTATTTT
clone size: once; D gene: .; J gene: TRBJ1-5; CDR3 length: 16; V gene: TRBV19; CDR3 protein: CASAQDPGYSNQPQHF; CDR3 DNA: TGTGCCAGTGCACAGGACCCCGGGTATAGCAATCAGCCCCAGCATTTT
clone size: .; D gene: TRBD1; J gene: TRBJ1-5; CDR3 length: 18; V gene: TRBV28; CDR3 protein: CASSSSGQMFLGNQPQHF; CDR3 DNA: TGTGCCAGCAGCAGTTCGGGACAGATGTTTTTGGGCAATCAGCCCCAGCATTTT
clone size: .; D gene: .; J gene: TRBJ1-1; CDR3 length: 13; V gene: TRBV10-3; CDR3 protein: CAISEEGNTEAFF; CDR3 DNA: TGTGCCATCAGTGAGGAGGGGAACACTGAAGCTTTCTTT
clone size: .; D gene: .; J gene: TRBJ2-7; CDR3 length: 12; V gene: TRBV5-1; CDR3 protein: CASSEQGHEQYF; CDR3 DNA: TGCGCCAGCAGCGAACAGGGCCACGAGCAGTACTTC
clone size: .; D gene: .; J gene: TRBJ1-4; CDR3 length: 15; V gene: TRBV27; CDR3 protein: CASRVGGASNEKLFF; CDR3 DNA: TGTGCCAGCAGGGTTGGGGGGGCGTCTAATGAAAAACTGTTTTTT
clone size: .; D gene: TRBD1; J gene: TRBJ1-3; CDR3 length: 15; V gene: TRBV3-1/TRBV3-2; CDR3 protein: CASSPDRGPGNTIYF; CDR3 DNA: TGTGCCAGCAGTCCGGACAGGGGACCTGGAAACACCATATATTTT
clone size: once; D gene: .; J gene: TRBJ2-3; CDR3 length: 15; V gene: TRBV7-7; CDR3 protein: CASSLGQGEVDTQYF; CDR3 DNA: TGTGCCAGCAGCTTAGGTCAGGGGGAGGTGGATACGCAGTATTTT
clone size: .; D gene: .; J gene: TRBJ2-3; CDR3 length: 16; V gene: TRBV30; CDR3 protein: CAWSVRVRISTDTQYF; CDR3 DNA: TGTGCCTGGAGTGTACGGGTTCGGATAAGCACAGATACGCAGTATTTT
clone size: once; D gene: .; J gene: TRBJ1-2; CDR3 length: 13; V gene: TRBV3-1/TRBV3-2; CDR3 protein: CASSLREGVGYTF; CDR3 DNA: TGTGCCAGCAGCCTAAGGGAAGGGGTTGGCTACACCTTC
clone size: .; D gene: .; J gene: TRBJ1-5; CDR3 length: 15; V gene: TRBV4-1; CDR3 protein: CASSQGEQGSQPQHF; CDR3 DNA: TGCGCCAGCAGCCAAGGGGAACAGGGAAGTCAGCCCCAGCATTTT
clone size: .; D gene: .; J gene: TRBJ2-5; CDR3 length: 15; V gene: TRBV2; CDR3 protein: CASSGGAASRETQYF; CDR3 DNA: TGTGCCAGCAGTGGAGGAGCGGCGAGTAGGGAGACCCAGTACTTC
clone size: once; D gene: .; J gene: TRBJ1-1; CDR3 length: 13; V gene: TRBV10-3; CDR3 protein: CAISTEGGGFAFF; CDR3 DNA: TGTGCCATCAGTACCGAGGGCGGGGGTTTCGCTTTCTTT
clone size: few; D gene: TRBD1; J gene: TRBJ1-2; CDR3 length: 15; V gene: TRBV5-1; CDR3 protein: CASSDRDRGGYGYTF; CDR3 DNA: TGCGCCAGCAGCGACCGGGACAGGGGCGGCTATGGCTACACCTTC
clone size: .; D gene: .; J gene: TRBJ2-6; CDR3 length: 17; V gene: TRBV4-1; CDR3 protein: CASSQAYPSSGANVLTF; CDR3 DNA: TGCGCCAGCAGCCAAGCTTACCCCAGCTCTGGGGCCAACGTCCTGACTTTC
clone size: .; D gene: .; J gene: TRBJ2-3; CDR3 length: 15; V gene: TRBV5-1; CDR3 protein: CASSLEPQSTDTQYF; CDR3 DNA: TGCGCCAGCAGCTTGGAGCCCCAAAGCACAGATACGCAGTATTTT
clone size: .; D gene: .; J gene: TRBJ1-2; CDR3 length: 13; V gene: TRBV6-5; CDR3 protein: CASSYPGNYGYTF; CDR3 DNA: TGTGCCAGCAGTTACCCGGGAAACTATGGCTACACCTTC
clone size: .; D gene: TRBD1; J gene: TRBJ1-1; CDR3 length: 20; V gene: TRBV6-6; CDR3 protein: CASSPRDRGFEVSRVAEAFF; CDR3 DNA: TGTGCCAGCAGTCCTCGGGACAGGGGGTTCGAGGTTTCGAGGGTGGCTGAAGCTTTCTTT
clone size: .; D gene: TRBD1; J gene: TRBJ1-2; CDR3 length: 18; V gene: TRBV27; CDR3 protein: CASTTTGGGARFNYGYTF; CDR3 DNA: TGTGCCAGCACCACGACAGGGGGGGGCGCGCGGTTTAACTATGGCTACACCTTC
clone size: .; D gene: .; J gene: TRBJ1-5; CDR3 length: 15; V gene: TRBV7-9; CDR3 protein: CASSSEQGSNQPQHF; CDR3 DNA: TGTGCCAGCAGCTCAGAACAGGGAAGCAATCAGCCCCAGCATTTT
clone size: .; D gene: .; J gene: TRBJ2-2; CDR3 length: 16; V gene: TRBV6-1; CDR3 protein: CASSERSGWYTGELFF; CDR3 DNA: TGTGCCAGCAGTGAACGCTCTGGCTGGTACACCGGGGAGCTGTTTTTT
clone size: .; D gene: TRBD1; J gene: TRBJ1-5; CDR3 length: 16; V gene: TRBV7-7; CDR3 protein: CASSSADRGLNQPQHF; CDR3 DNA: TGTGCCAGCAGCTCCGCGGACAGGGGGCTCAATCAGCCCCAGCATTTT
clone size: few; D gene: .; J gene: TRBJ1-4; CDR3 length: 14; V gene: TRBV5-1; CDR3 protein: CASSVGGDREKLFF; CDR3 DNA: TGCGCCAGCTCCGTTGGGGGGGATCGGGAAAAACTGTTTTTT
clone size: .; D gene: TRBD2; J gene: TRBJ2-1; CDR3 length: 20; V gene: TRBV5-1; CDR3 protein: CASSLGLAVFNGSSYNEQFF; CDR3 DNA: TGCGCCAGCAGCCTTGGACTAGCGGTTTTTAATGGGAGCTCCTACAATGAGCAGTTCTTC
clone size: .; D gene: .; J gene: TRBJ2-2; CDR3 length: 14; V gene: TRBV6-4; CDR3 protein: CASSDGPNTGELFF; CDR3 DNA: TGTGCCAGCAGTGACGGCCCTAACACCGGGGAGCTGTTTTTT
clone size: .; D gene: TRBD2; J gene: TRBJ2-5; CDR3 length: 16; V gene: TRBV20-1; CDR3 protein: CSASRTSGGAAETQYF; CDR3 DNA: TGCAGTGCTAGTCGGACTAGCGGGGGGGCCGCGGAGACCCAGTACTTC
clone size: .; D gene: .; J gene: TRBJ2-1; CDR3 length: 15; V gene: TRBV12-5; CDR3 protein: CASGLGAGRGNEQFF; CDR3 DNA: TGTGCTAGTGGTTTGGGAGCGGGCCGAGGGAATGAGCAGTTCTTC
clone size: .; D gene: .; J gene: TRBJ1-1; CDR3 length: 14; V gene: TRBV20-1; CDR3 protein: CSASPGGGNTEAFF; CDR3 DNA: TGCAGTGCTAGTCCGGGGGGCGGGAACACTGAAGCTTTCTTT
clone size: once; D gene: TRBD1; J gene: TRBJ2-7; CDR3 length: 15; V gene: TRBV12-5; CDR3 protein: CASGLVTGGGNEQYF; CDR3 DNA: TGTGCTAGTGGTTTGGTGACAGGGGGCGGGAACGAGCAGTACTTC
clone size: .; D gene: .; J gene: TRBJ1-1; CDR3 length: 14; V gene: TRBV6-5; CDR3 protein: CASSSQVLRTEAFF; CDR3 DNA: TGTGCCAGCAGTTCTCAGGTCCTCAGGACTGAAGCTTTCTTT
clone size: once; D gene: .; J gene: TRBJ2-7; CDR3 length: 14; V gene: TRBV9; CDR3 protein: CASSVEADFYEQYF; CDR3 DNA: TGTGCCAGCAGCGTAGAGGCAGACTTCTACGAGCAGTACTTC
clone size: .; D gene: TRBD1; J gene: TRBJ2-3; CDR3 length: 14; V gene: TRBV5-1; CDR3 protein: CASGSGQITDTQYF; CDR3 DNA: TGCGCCAGCGGATCGGGACAGATCACAGATACGCAGTATTTT
clone size: .; D gene: .; J gene: TRBJ1-2; CDR3 length: 13; V gene: TRBV9; CDR3 protein: CASTYSGSFGYTF; CDR3 DNA: TGTGCCAGCACCTACTCAGGCTCTTTTGGCTACACCTTC
clone size: .; D gene: TRBD2; J gene: TRBJ2-1; CDR3 length: 16; V gene: TRBV27; CDR3 protein: CASSSATSGRYNEQFF; CDR3 DNA: TGTGCCAGCAGTTCCGCCACTAGCGGGCGCTACAATGAGCAGTTCTTC
clone size: .; D gene: .; J gene: TRBJ2-7; CDR3 length: 20; V gene: TRBV12-1; CDR3 protein: CASRINRKRSRLAENYEQYF; CDR3 DNA: TGTGCCAGCCGGATTAATCGTAAAAGGTCTAGGCTAGCGGAAAACTACGAGCAGTACTTC
clone size: .; D gene: .; J gene: TRBJ1-3; CDR3 length: 14; V gene: TRBV19; CDR3 protein: CASSRRGSGNTIYF; CDR3 DNA: TGTGCCAGTAGTCGCAGGGGTTCTGGAAACACCATATATTTT